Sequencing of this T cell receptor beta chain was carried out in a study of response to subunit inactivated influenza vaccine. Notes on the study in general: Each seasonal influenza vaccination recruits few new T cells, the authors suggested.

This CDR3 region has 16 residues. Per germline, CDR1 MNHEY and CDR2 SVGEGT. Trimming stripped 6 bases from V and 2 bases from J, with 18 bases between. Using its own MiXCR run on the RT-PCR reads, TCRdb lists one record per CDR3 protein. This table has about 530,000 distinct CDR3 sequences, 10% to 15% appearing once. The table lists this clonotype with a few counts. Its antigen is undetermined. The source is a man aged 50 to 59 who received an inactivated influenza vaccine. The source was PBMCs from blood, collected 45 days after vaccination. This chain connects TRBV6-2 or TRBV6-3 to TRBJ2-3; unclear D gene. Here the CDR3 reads CASSPGRTESTDTQYF. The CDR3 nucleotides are TGTGCCAGCAGCCCCGGCCGGACGGAGTCCACAGATACGCAGTATTTT.